Below, 21 T cell receptor beta chains from the same sample are listed, as sequenced in a study of T-cell reconstitution after alpha-beta-depleted transplantation in children. Researchers prepared the TCRbeta library using unique molecular identifiers, the study reports. TCRdb reprocessed the PCR reads via MiXCR and lists one record per CDR3 protein. The sample records 200,000 or so distinct CDR3 sequences, 5% to 7.5% being singletons. The specimen was PBMCs, collected before TCRalphabeta/CD19-depleted stem cell transplant. All receptors come from a girl less than two years old with combined immunodeficiency, due to receive a stem cell transplant.

This clonotype was counted at least ten times. This chain links TRBV4-1 with TRBJ2-3, with unresolved D. Germline-derived CDR1 and CDR2 are MGHRA and YSYEKL. With 2 bases removed from V and 4 bases from J, the gap between germline ends came to 19 bases. This CDR3 is 17 amino acids long. Written as DNA, the CDR3 is TGCGCCAGCAGCCAATTTGACCCCCCTAGGGCGGCAGATACGCAGTATTTT. Amino acids: CASSQFDPPRAADTQYF.

This clonotype was recorded a few times. The CDR3 sequence is CASSLLSGNLYNEQFF. CDR3 nucleotides: TGTGCCAGCAGCTTACTCTCAGGGAACCTCTACAATGAGCAGTTCTTC. The gene calls are TRBV7-6 and TRBJ2-1; tentative D call: TRBD1 (5 bases). V was cut by 2 bases and J by 3 bases, with 14 bases left in between. CDR3 length: 16 amino acids. The germline V gene has CDR1 SGHVS and CDR2 FNYEAQ.

This clonotype has only a few counts. The V and J genes are TRBV4-1 and TRBJ2-1, with 7 bases aligning to TRBD2. CDR1 is MGHRA and CDR2 is YSYEKL in the germline V gene. The CDR3 is made up of 19 amino acids. The V segment lost 1 base and the J segment 6 bases; nucleotides outside the gene matches: 18. The CDR3 sequence: CASSQGILIAGHLLNEQFF. The CDR3 DNA reads TGCGCCAGCAGCCAAGGAATTCTGATAGCGGGTCATCTACTCAATGAGCAGTTCTTC.

At least ten counts were recorded for this clonotype. The chain joins TRBV28 to TRBJ2-3, with D perhaps matching TRBD2 (6 bases). Trimming took off 2 bases at V and 6 bases at J, with 21 bases between the two ends. CDR1 and CDR2 from the germline V gene are MDHEN and SYDVKM. This CDR3 region has 17 residues. The CDR3 DNA sequence: TGTGCCAGCAGTTTACGATGGACTATCCATTTGGGGGATACGCAGTATTTT. Translating gives CASSLRWTIHLGDTQYF.

This clonotype has ten or more counts. The V and J genes are TRBV28 and TRBJ2-1; D not certain. The CDR3 contains 14 residues. Trimming removed 5 bases at V and 5 bases at J, with 13 bases between. Germline loops: CDR1 MDHEN, CDR2 SYDVKM. The CDR3 protein is CASSLRNFDNEQFF. The CDR3 DNA follows: TGTGCCAGCAGTCTCCGAAACTTCGACAATGAGCAGTTCTTC.

This clonotype was recorded many times. The gene calls are TRBV28 and TRBJ2-5; 8 bases match TRBD1. This CDR3 has 18 amino acids. V trimming: 3 bases; J trimming: 0 bases; junction bases outside the gene matches: 12. Germline assignment: CDR1 MDHEN and CDR2 SYDVKM. This chain's CDR3 is CASSFWPHRGIYQETQYF. As DNA, the CDR3 is TGTGCCAGCAGTTTCTGGCCTCACAGGGGGATATACCAAGAGACCCAGTACTTC.

This clonotype was observed many times. This rearrangement joins TRBV5-1 to TRBJ1-4; tentatively, D is TRBD1 (5 bases). V lost 4 bases to trimming and J lost 0 bases, with 13 bases between them. Germline-derived CDR1 and CDR2 are SGHRS and YFSETQ. The CDR3 is 16 residues long. DNA for the CDR3: TGCGCCAGCAGCCCTTCGAGACAGCCAACTAATGAAAAACTGTTTTTT. This gives the protein CASSPSRQPTNEKLFF.

Many counts were recorded for this clonotype. CDR3 sequence (DNA): TGTGCCAGCAGTTCGTGGACAGGTCAGAACACTGAAGCTTTCTTT. It yields the protein CASSSWTGQNTEAFF. This rearrangement joins TRBV12-3 or TRBV12-4 to TRBJ1-1; 7 bases map to TRBD1. V lost 4 bases to trimming and J lost 1 base; unmatched junction nucleotides: 6. The CDR3 totals 15 residues.

This clonotype was recorded a few times. This sequence joins TRBV4-1 and TRBJ2-3; 14 bases map to TRBD2. The V segment lost 3 bases and the J segment 1 base; nucleotides outside the gene matches: 3. CDR1 is MGHRA and CDR2 is YSYEKL in the germline V gene. CDR3 length equals 17 residues. The CDR3 bases are TGCGCCAGCAGCCACGGACTAGCGGGAGGAGGCACAGATACGCAGTATTTT. This gives the protein CASSHGLAGGGTDTQYF.

At least ten counts were recorded for this clonotype. The genes are TRBV3-1 and TRBJ1-1; tentatively, D is TRBD1 (5 bases). From germline, CDR1 is LGHDT and CDR2 YNNKEL (reference sequence). V gave up 8 bases and J gave up 5 bases, with 15 bases separating them. CDR3 length: 13 residues. The CDR3: CASRDFGRTEAFF. The CDR3 DNA reads as TGTGCCAGCCGGGACTTCGGAAGGACTGAAGCTTTCTTT.

This clonotype occurred many times. The V gene is TRBV20-1, the J gene TRBJ1-1; D is ambiguous. Trimming left V 6 bases short and J 0 bases short, with 8 bases between. This CDR3 is 12 amino acids long. The V gene's germline CDR1 is DFQATT and CDR2 SNEGSKA (reference sequence). The CDR3, as DNA: TGCAGTGCCGCCCCCATGAACACTGAAGCTTTCTTT. Protein: CSAAPMNTEAFF.

This clonotype was seen at least ten times. The CDR3 here is CATGPYSNQPQHF. CDR3 DNA: TGTGCCACCGGGCCATATAGCAATCAGCCCCAGCATTTT. V and J are TRBV6-2 or TRBV6-3 and TRBJ1-5; no reliable D call. The germline V and J ends were trimmed by 10 bases and 0 bases, with 10 bases remaining between them. Germline CDR1 and CDR2: MNHEY and SVGEGT. The CDR3 spans 13 residues.

The V gene is TRBV28, the J gene TRBJ2-7; tentatively, D is TRBD1 or TRBD2 (5 bases each). The CDR3 sequence is 15 residues long. Germline V gene data show CDR1 as MDHEN and CDR2 as SYDVKM. Trimming shortened V by 4 bases and J by 1 base, and 14 bases separated the two germline ends. The CDR3 DNA follows: TGTGCCAGCAGTTGGGGACGGAGACTTTCCTACGAGCAGTACTTC. Translation: CASSWGRRLSYEQYF.

The chain links TRBV5-5 to TRBJ1-2, with 10 bases matching TRBD1. V shed 0 bases, J shed 6 bases, and the junction held 2 bases outside the gene matches. The CDR3 is 14 residues long. Germline assignment: CDR1 SGHKS and CDR2 YYEKEE (reference sequence). In DNA form, the CDR3 reads TGTGCCAGCAGCTTGGGACAGGGGGCCAATGGCTACACCTTC. Encoded protein: CASSLGQGANGYTF.

This clonotype was seen repeatedly, ten times or more. The chain uses TRBV5-5 and TRBJ2-1, with D possibly matching TRBD2 (6 bases). With 4 bases removed from V and 0 bases from J, the gap between germline ends came to 14 bases. Germline CDR1 and CDR2: SGHKS and YYEKEE (reference sequence). The CDR3 totals 16 residues. The CDR3 spells CASSPRDSNSYNEQFF. Written as DNA, the CDR3 is TGTGCCAGCAGCCCCAGGGACTCCAACTCCTACAATGAGCAGTTCTTC.

Only a few counts were recorded for this clonotype. The J gene is TRBJ2-7, the V gene TRBV15; 7 nucleotides agree with TRBD1. V shed 6 bases, J shed 0 bases, and the junction held 8 bases outside the gene matches. Germline V lookup: CDR1 LNHNV, CDR2 YYDKDF (reference sequence). The CDR3 is 15 residues long. The CDR3 DNA reads as TGTGCCACCAGATTCGACAGGGCGAACTCCTACGAGCAGTACTTC. As protein: CATRFDRANSYEQYF.

This clonotype was picked up many times. The V call is TRBV29-1, the J call TRBJ2-7; 7 nucleotides line up with TRBD1. Germline values: CDR1 SQVTM, CDR2 ANQGSEA. V shed 4 bases, J shed 2 bases, and the junction held 8 bases outside the gene matches. The CDR3 runs 14 residues. The CDR3 here is CSVVEQGSAYEQYF. CDR3 coding DNA: TGCAGCGTTGTAGAACAGGGGTCGGCCTACGAGCAGTACTTC.

This clonotype came up a few times. V gene TRBV6-6 combines with J gene TRBJ2-7; tentatively, D is TRBD1 or TRBD2 (5 bases each). The CDR3 is 11 residues long. V was shortened by 7 bases and J by 5 bases, with 9 bases between the two germline ends. Germline values: CDR1 MNHNY, CDR2 SVGAGI (reference sequence). The CDR3 protein is CASIGAHEQYF. In DNA, the CDR3 is TGTGCCAGCATCGGGGCCCACGAGCAGTACTTC.

At least ten counts were recorded for this clonotype. The chain carries TRBV5-1 and TRBJ2-1; D call uncertain. Trimming took 5 bases from V and 3 from J, leaving 15 bases between them. Germline CDR1 is SGHRS and CDR2 is YFSETQ. This CDR3 is 15 amino acids long. CDR3 amino acids: CASSPASSYYNEQFF. The CDR3 bases are TGCGCCAGCAGTCCAGCCTCCTCATACTACAATGAGCAGTTCTTC.

The table lists this clonotype with many counts. CDR3 nucleotide sequence: TGTGCCAGCAGCTTAGTTGGGGCCCCAAGCTCCTACGAGCAGTACTTC. Translation gives CASSLVGAPSSYEQYF. The chain couples TRBV7-6 to TRBJ2-7; the D gene is possibly TRBD1 (5 bases). V was shortened by 1 base and J by 0 bases, with 13 bases between the two germline ends. The germline gives CDR1 SGHVS, CDR2 FNYEAQ. This CDR3 contains 16 residues. The full variable domain, with the rest looked up from reference TRBV7-6 and TRBJ2-7, is GAGVSQSPRYKVTKRGQDVALRCDPISGHVSLYWYRQALGQGPEFLTYFNYEAQQDKSGLPNDRFSAERPEGSISTLTIQRTEQRDSAMYRCASSLVGAPSSYEQYFGPGTRLTVT.

The J gene is TRBJ2-5, the V gene TRBV10-3; 10 bases fit TRBD2. The CDR3 runs to 15 residues. Trimming at V came to 5 bases and at J to 4 bases, leaving 7 bases not matched to a gene. Germline V gene sequence: CDR1 ENHRY, CDR2 SYGVKD. This CDR3 is CAISKTSGWRETQYF. The CDR3 DNA sequence: TGTGCCATCAGTAAGACTAGCGGGTGGCGAGAGACCCAGTACTTC.